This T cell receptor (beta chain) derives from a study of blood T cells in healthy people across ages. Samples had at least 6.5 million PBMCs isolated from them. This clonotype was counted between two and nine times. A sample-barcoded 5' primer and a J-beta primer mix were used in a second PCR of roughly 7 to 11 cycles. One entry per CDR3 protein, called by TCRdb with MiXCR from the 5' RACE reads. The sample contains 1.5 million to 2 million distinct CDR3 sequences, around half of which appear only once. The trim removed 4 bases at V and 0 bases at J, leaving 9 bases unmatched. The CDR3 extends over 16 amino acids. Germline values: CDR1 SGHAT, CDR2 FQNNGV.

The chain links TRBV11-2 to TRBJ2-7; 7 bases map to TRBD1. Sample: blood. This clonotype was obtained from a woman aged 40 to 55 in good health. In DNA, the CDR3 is TGTGCCAGCAGCTCATCAAACAGGGGATTCTCCTACGAGCAGTACTTC. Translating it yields CASSSSNRGFSYEQYF. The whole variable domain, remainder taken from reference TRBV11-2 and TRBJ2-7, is EAGVAQSPRYKIIEKRQSVAFWCNPISGHATLYWYQQILGQGPKLLIQFQNNGVVDDSQLPKDRFSAERLKGVDSTLKIQPAKLEDSAVYLCASSSSNRGFSYEQYFGPGTRLTVT.